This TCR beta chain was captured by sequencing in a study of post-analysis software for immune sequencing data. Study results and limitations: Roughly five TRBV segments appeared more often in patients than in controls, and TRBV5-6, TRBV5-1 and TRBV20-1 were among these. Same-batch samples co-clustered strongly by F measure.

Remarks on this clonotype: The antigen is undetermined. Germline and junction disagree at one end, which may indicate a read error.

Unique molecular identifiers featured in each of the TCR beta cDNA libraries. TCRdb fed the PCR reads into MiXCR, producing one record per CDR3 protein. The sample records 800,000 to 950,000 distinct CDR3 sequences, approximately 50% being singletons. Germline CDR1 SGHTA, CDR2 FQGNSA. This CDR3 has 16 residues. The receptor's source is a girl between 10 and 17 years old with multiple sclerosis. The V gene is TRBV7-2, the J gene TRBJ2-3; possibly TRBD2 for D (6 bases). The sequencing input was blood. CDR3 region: CASSSQAGLGTDTRYF. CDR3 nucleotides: TGTGCCAGCAGCTCTCAAGCGGGTCTGGGCACAGATACGCGGTATTTT. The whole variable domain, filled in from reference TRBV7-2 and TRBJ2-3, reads GAGVSQSPSNKVTEKGKDVELRCDPISGHTALYWYRQSLGQGLEFLIYFQGNSAPDKSGLPSDRFSAERTGGSVSTLTIQRTQQEDSAVYLCASSSQAGLGTDTRYFGPGTRLTVL.